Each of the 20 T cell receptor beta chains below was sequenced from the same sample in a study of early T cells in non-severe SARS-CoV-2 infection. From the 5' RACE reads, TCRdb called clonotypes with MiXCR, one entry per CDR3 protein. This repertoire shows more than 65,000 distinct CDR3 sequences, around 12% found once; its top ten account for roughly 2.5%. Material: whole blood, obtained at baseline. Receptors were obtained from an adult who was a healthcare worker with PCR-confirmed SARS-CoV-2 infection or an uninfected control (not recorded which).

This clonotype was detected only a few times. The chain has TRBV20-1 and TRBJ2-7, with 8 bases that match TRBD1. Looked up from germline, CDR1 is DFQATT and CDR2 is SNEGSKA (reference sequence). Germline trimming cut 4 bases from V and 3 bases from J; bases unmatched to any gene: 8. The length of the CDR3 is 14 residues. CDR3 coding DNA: TGCAGTGCTAAAGACAGGGGCCTTAGCTACGAGCAGTACTTC. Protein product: CSAKDRGLSYEQYF.

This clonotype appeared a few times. The CDR3 nucleotides read TGTGCCACCTGGGACAGCGTAAACAATCAGCCCCAGCATTTT. Its translation is CATWDSVNNQPQHF. The chain couples TRBV6-2 or TRBV6-3 to TRBJ1-5, with TRBD1 identical over 7 bases. J was trimmed by 3 bases and V by 10 bases; bases with no gene match: 9. The CDR3 spans 14 residues. Looked up from germline, CDR1 is MNHEY and CDR2 is SVGEGT.

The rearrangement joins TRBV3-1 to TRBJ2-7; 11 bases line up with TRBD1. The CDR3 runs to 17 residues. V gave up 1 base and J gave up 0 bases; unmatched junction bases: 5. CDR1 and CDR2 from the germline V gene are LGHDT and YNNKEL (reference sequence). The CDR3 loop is CASSQVPGTGGSYEQYF. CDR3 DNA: TGTGCCAGCAGCCAAGTGCCCGGGACAGGGGGCTCCTACGAGCAGTACTTC.

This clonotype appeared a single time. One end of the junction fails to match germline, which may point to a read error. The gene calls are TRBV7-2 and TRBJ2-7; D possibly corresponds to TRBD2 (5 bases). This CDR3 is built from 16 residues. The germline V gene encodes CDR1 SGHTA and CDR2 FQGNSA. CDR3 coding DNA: TGTGCCAGCAGCTTAGGATCTGCGGGCGGAACCTACGAGCTGTACTTC. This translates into CASSLGSAGGTYELYF.

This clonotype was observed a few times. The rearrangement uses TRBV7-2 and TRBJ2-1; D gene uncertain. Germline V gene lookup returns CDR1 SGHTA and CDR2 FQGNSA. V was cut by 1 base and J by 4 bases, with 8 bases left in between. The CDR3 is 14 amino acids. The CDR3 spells CASSLGRSYNEQFF. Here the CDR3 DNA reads TGTGCCAGCAGCTTAGGCAGGAGTTACAATGAGCAGTTCTTC. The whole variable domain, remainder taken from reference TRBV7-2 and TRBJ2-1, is GAGVSQSPSNKVTEKGKDVELRCDPISGHTALYWYRQSLGQGLEFLIYFQGNSAPDKSGLPSDRFSAERTGGSVSTLTIQRTQQEDSAVYLCASSLGRSYNEQFFGPGTRLTVL.

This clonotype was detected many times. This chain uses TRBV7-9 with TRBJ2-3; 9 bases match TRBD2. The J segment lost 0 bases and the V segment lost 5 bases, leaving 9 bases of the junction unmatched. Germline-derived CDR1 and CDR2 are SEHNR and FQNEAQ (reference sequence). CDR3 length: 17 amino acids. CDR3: CASSPPLAGFSTDTQYF. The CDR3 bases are TGTGCCAGCAGCCCTCCTCTAGCGGGGTTCAGCACAGATACGCAGTATTTT.

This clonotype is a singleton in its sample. The CDR3 nucleotides are TGCGCCAGCACCCTGAACGCGAACACTGAAGCTTTCTTT. Translation: CASTLNANTEAFF. The chain uses TRBV10-1 and TRBJ1-1; D unclear. V gave up 7 bases and J gave up 1 base, with 10 bases separating them. CDR1 and CDR2 from the germline V gene are WNHNN and SYGVQD (reference sequence). The CDR3 spans 13 residues.

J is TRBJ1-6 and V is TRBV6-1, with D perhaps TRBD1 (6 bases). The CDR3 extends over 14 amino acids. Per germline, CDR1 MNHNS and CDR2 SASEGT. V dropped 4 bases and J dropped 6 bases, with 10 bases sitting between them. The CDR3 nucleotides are TGTGCCAGCAGTGGCGGCAGGGGTAATTCACCCCTCCACTTT. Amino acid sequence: CASSGGRGNSPLHF.

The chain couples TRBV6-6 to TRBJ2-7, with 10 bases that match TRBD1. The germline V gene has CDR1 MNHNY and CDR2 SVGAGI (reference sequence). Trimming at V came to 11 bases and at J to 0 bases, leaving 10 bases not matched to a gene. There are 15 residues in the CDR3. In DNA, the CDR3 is TGTGCCTCCACTAAGACAGGGGGCTTCTCCTACGAGCAGTACTTC. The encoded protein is CASTKTGGFSYEQYF.

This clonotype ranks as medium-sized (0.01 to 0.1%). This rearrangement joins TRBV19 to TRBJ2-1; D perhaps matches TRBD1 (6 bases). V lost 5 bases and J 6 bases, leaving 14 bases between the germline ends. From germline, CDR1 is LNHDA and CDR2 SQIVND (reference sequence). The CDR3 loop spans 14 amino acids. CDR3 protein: CASSAPGHRNEQFF. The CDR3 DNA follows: TGTGCCAGTAGTGCCCCGGGACATCGCAATGAGCAGTTCTTC. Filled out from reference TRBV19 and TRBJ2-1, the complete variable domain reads DGGITQSPKYLFRKEGQNVTLSCEQNLNHDAMYWYRQDPGQGLRLIYYSQIVNDFQKGDIAEGYSVSREKKESFPLTVTSAQKNPTAFYLCASSAPGHRNEQFFGPGTRLTVL.

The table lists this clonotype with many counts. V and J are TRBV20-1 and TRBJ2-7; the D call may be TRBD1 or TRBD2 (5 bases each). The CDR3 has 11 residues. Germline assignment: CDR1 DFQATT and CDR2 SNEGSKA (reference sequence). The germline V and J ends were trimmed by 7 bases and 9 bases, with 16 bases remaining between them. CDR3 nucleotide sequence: TGCAGTGAAGGGACCCCTCTTGTGCAGTACTTC. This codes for CSEGTPLVQYF.

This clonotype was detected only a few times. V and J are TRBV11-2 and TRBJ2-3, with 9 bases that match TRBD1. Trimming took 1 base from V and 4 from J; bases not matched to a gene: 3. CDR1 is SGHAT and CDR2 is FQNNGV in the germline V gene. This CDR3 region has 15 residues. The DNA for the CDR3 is TGTGCCAGCAGCTTAGTCCGGACAGGGGCAGATACGCAGTATTTT. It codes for CASSLVRTGADTQYF.

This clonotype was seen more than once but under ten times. CDR3 DNA sequence: TGCGCCAGCAGCTGGACGGAATCACGCGAGCAGTACTTC. This encodes CASSWTESREQYF. The chain is built from TRBV5-1 and TRBJ2-7, with D unresolved. Deletions cut 3 bases from V and 6 bases from J, with 13 bases between. The length of the CDR3 is 13 residues. CDR1 is SGHRS and CDR2 is YFSETQ in the germline V gene.

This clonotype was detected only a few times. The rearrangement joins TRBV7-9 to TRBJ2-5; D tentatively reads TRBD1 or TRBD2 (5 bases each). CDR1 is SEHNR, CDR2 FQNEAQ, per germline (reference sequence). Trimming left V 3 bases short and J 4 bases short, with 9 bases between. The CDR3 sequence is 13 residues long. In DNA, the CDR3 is TGTGCCAGCAGCTTCCGGGGCCCAGAGACCCAGTACTTC. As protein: CASSFRGPETQYF. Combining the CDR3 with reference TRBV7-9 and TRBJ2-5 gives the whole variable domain DTGVSQNPRHKITKRGQNVTFRCDPISEHNRLYWYRQTLGQGPEFLTYFQNEAQLEKSRLLSDRFSAERPKGSFSTLEIQRTEQGDSAMYLCASSFRGPETQYFGPGTRLLVL.

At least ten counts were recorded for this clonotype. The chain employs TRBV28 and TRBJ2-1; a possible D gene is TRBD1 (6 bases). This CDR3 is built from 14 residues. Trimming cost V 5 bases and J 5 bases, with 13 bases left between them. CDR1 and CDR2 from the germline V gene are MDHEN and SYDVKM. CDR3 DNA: TGTGCCAGCAGTCGAGGGGGTATTAACAATGAGCAGTTCTTC. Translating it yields CASSRGGINNEQFF.

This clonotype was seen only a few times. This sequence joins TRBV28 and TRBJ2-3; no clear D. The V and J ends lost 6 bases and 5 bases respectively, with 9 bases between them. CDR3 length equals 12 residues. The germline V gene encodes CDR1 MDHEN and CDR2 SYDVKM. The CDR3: CASSSAGDTQYF. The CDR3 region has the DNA TGTGCCAGCAGCTCCGCAGGAGATACGCAGTATTTT. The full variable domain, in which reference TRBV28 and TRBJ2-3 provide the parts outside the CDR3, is DVKVTQSSRYLVKRTGEKVFLECVQDMDHENMFWYRQDPGLGLRLIYFSYDVKMKEKGDIPEGYSVSREKKERFSLILESASTNQTSMYLCASSSAGDTQYFGPGTRLTVL.

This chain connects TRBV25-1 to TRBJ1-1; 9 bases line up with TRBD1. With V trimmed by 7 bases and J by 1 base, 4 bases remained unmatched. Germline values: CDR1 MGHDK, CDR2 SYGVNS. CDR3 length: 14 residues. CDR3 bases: TGTGCCAGCACTCCGGACAGGGGGAACACTGAAGCTTTCTTT. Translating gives CASTPDRGNTEAFF.

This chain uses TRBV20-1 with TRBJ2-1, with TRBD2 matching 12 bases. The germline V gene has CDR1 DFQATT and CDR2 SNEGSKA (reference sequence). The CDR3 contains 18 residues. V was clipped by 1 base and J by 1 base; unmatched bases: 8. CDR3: CSARAPLAGGQSYNEQFF. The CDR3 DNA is TGCAGTGCTAGAGCCCCGCTAGCGGGGGGGCAATCCTACAATGAGCAGTTCTTC.

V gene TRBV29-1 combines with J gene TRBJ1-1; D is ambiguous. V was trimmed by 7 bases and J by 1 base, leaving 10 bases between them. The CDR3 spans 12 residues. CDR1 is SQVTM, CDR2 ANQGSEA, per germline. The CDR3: CSGRLGNTEAFF. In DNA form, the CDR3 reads TGCAGCGGGAGGTTGGGGAACACTGAAGCTTTCTTT.

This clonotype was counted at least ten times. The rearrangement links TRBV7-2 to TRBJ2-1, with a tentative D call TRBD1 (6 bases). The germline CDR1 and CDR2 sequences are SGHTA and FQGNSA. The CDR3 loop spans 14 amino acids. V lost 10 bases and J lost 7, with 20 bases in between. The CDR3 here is CATKTGPNNNEQFF. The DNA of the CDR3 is TGTGCCACCAAGACAGGACCCAACAATAATGAGCAGTTCTTC.